The sample holds a few counts of the clone carrying this T cell receptor beta chain. The germline CDR1 and CDR2 sequences are MGHDK and SYGVNS. V was clipped by 3 bases and J by 1 base, with 3 bases between them. This CDR3 is 12 amino acids long. Authors' processing steps: It was from reference gene primer amplification that nucleated cell counts were estimated. TCRdb's table, derived via immunoSEQ multiplex PCR, lists solely in-frame clones and lacks some. For V, J and clone size, that table is used; D and trimming come from the DNA. The data show fewer than 200,000 clones, 80% to 90% seen once. This entry is derived from a study of blood T cell repertoires in COVID-19. Study context: Acute-phase and convalescent COVID-19 samples originated in the United States, Italy and Spain. T cells, B-cell-depleted T cells, or PBMCs supplied cDNA or gDNA.

This chain connects TRBV25-1 to TRBJ1-2; D not resolved. Material: peripheral blood. The receptor comes from a woman in her 70s with COVID-19, enrolled during active disease. CDR3 DNA sequence: TGTGCCAGCAGTGACCATAACTATGGCTACACCTTC. Amino acids: CASSDHNYGYTF.